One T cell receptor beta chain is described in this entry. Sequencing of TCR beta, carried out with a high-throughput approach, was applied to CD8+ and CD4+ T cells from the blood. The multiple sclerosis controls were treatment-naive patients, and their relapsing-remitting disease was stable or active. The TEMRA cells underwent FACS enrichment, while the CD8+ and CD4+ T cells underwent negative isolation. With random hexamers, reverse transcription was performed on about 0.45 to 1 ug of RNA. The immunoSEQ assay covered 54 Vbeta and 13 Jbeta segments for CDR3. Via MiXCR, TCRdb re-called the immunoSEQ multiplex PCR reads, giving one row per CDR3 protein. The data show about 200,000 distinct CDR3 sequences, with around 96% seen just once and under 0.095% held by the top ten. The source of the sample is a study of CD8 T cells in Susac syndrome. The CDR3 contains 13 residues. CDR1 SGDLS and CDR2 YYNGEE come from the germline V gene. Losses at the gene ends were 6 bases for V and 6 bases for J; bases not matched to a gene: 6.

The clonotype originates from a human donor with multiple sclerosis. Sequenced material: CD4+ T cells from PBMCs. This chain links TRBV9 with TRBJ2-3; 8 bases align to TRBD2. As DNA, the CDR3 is TGTGCCAGCAACCCGGGGGGGTTCGATACGCAGTATTTT. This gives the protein CASNPGGFDTQYF.